This T cell receptor (beta chain) was captured by sequencing in a study of shared clonotypes between healthy human individuals. Sequencing was performed with immunoSEQ multiplex PCR; in TCRdb, only in-frame clones are kept and a portion is missing. Of around 500,000 clones detected, around 85% appear once; the ten largest clones hold about an eighth. Sequencing was done on a sample of PBMCs. This clonotype was obtained from a woman aged 40 to 50 in good health. Some clones in this sample may be carry-over from other donors' samples.

The CDR3: CASSLAGYRTDGYTF. CDR3 nucleotide sequence: TGTGCCAGCAGCTTGGCCGGTTACAGGACGGATGGCTACACCTTC. The gene calls are TRBV5-5 and TRBJ1-2; maybe TRBD1 (5 bases). The V gene lost 0 bases and the J gene lost 6 bases, with 15 bases spanning the gap. This CDR3 has 15 residues. The germline CDR1 and CDR2 sequences are SGHKS and YYEKEE (reference sequence).